The TCR beta chain under discussion was sequenced for a study of T-cell reconstitution after alpha-beta-depleted transplantation in children. The CDR3 contains 18 residues. V lost 0 bases, J lost 6 bases, and 21 bases lay in between. In germline, CDR1 is MNHEY, CDR2 SMNVEV (reference sequence). TCRbeta library construction was performed incorporating unique molecular identifiers. One entry per CDR3 protein results from TCRdb running MiXCR on the PCR reads. Of about 400,000 distinct CDR3 sequences in the sample, around 20% are singletons; the top ten hold 3% to 4.5%. The chain employs TRBV27 and TRBJ2-1; D is uncertain. Source: PBMCs from the stem cell graft donor, taken from the stem cell graft. The source is a human donor who donated a stem cell graft to a child with acute myeloid leukemia. CDR3: CASSLSISSGSVINEQFF. CDR3 in DNA: TGTGCCAGCAGTTTATCGATCAGTTCAGGTTCGGTCATCAATGAGCAGTTCTTC.